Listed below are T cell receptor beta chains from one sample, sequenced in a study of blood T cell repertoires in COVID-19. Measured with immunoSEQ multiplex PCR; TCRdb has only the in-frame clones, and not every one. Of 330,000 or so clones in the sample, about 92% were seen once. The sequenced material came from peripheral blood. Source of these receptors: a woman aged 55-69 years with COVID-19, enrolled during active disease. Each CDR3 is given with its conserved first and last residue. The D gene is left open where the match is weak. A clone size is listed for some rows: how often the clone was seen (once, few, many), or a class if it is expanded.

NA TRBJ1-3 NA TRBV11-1 TGTGCCAGCAGCGCCCTCAGGGGAAACACCATATATTTT CASSALRGNTIYF
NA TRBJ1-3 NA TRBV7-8 TGTGCCAGCAGCCCCCCCGGTTTTGAACGAAACACCATATATTTT CASSPPGFERNTIYF
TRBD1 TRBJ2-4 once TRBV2 TGTGCCAGCAGGGAGGACAGGGGGACCAAAAACATTCAGTACTTC CASREDRGTKNIQYF
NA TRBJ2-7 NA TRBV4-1 TGCGCCAGCAGCTGGGGGGGCTCTAGCTCCTACGAGCAGTACTTC CASSWGGSSSYEQYF
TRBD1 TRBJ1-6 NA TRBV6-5 TGTGCCAGCAGTTTAGACTCGGGGACAGGGAATTCACCCCTCCACTTT CASSLDSGTGNSPLHF
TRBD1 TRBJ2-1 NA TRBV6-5 TGTGCCAGCAGTTACGTGGGACAGATCTACAATGAGCAGTTCTTC CASSYVGQIYNEQFF
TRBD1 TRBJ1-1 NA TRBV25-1 TGTGCCAGCAGTCCCAATGCCGGGACAGGGTTCGATAGCACTGAAGCTTTCTTT CASSPNAGTGFDSTEAFF
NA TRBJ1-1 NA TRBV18 TGTGCCAGCTCGGCAGGGACACCTGAAGCTTTCTTT CASSAGTPEAFF
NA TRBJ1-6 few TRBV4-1 TGCGCCAGCAGCCAAGTCGTCAGGATACTTAATTCACCCCTCCACTTT CASSQVVRILNSPLHF
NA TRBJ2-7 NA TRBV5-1 TGCGCCAGCAGCTTGGAAGGGGCCCTGTCCTACGAGCAGTACTTC CASSLEGALSYEQYF
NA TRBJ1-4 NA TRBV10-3 TGTGCCATCAGCTCCGGGAACAATAATGAAAAACTGTTTTTT CAISSGNNNEKLFF
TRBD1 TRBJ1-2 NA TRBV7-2 TGTGCCAGCAGCTTGAACGGAGGGACAGTCTATGGCTACACCTTC CASSLNGGTVYGYTF
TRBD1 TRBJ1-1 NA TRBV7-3 TGTGCCAGCAGCAAGACAGGGGGCCAGAAGAACACTGAAGCTTTCTTT CASSKTGGQKNTEAFF
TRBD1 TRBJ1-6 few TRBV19 TGTGCCAGTAGGGCGATACAGGGGGATAATTCACCCCTCCACTTT CASRAIQGDNSPLHF
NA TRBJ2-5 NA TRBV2 TGTGCCAGCAGTAGCCGGGAGACCCAGTACTTC CASSSRETQYF
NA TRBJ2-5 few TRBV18 TGTGCCAGCTCAACGGGTGACCAAGAGACCCAGTACTTC CASSTGDQETQYF
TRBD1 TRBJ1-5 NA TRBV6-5 TGTGCCAGCAGTTCGACAGGGGGCCTCAATCAGCCCCAGCATTTT CASSSTGGLNQPQHF
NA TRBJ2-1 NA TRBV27 TGTGCCAGCAGTTTCCCCCCTTGGCGGGGAGGTTGCGATGAGCAGTTCTTC CASSFPPWRGGCDEQFF